Below, one T cell receptor beta chain is given with its context. For unsorted samples, genomic DNA was extracted from tens of millions of PBMCs. This specimen belongs to a study of shared clonotypes between healthy human individuals. Trimming took 1 base from V and 0 from J, leaving 13 bases between them. Germline assignment: CDR1 SQVTM and CDR2 ANQGSEA. CDR3 size: 15 residues. Sequencing was performed on unsorted PBMC DNA using ten immunoSEQ deep assay plates. TCRdb's table, derived via immunoSEQ multiplex PCR, lists solely in-frame clones and lacks some. Here the sample spans 520,000 or so clones, 79% being singletons.

The TCR originated in a woman between 40 and 50 years old in good health. Some clones in this sample may be carry-over from other donors' samples. The sequenced sample was PBMCs. The V and J genes are TRBV29-1 and TRBJ2-7; D may be TRBD1 or TRBD2 (5 bases each). CDR3 residues: CSVEGDRDSSYEQYF. The CDR3 bases are TGCAGCGTTGAAGGGGACCGGGATAGCTCCTACGAGCAGTACTTC.